Given below is one T cell receptor beta chain in context. As yet, its antigen is unknown. The J segment lost 4 bases and the V segment lost 7 bases, leaving 6 bases of the junction unmatched. The CDR3 sequence is 14 residues long. Germline values: CDR1 DFQATT, CDR2 SNEGSKA (reference sequence). Alongside a J-beta primer mix, a sample-barcoded 5' primer served in a second PCR lasting roughly 7 to 12 cycles. Every sample produced at least 3 million CDR3-containing paired-end reads. One entry per CDR3 protein results from TCRdb running MiXCR on the 5' RACE reads. The sample includes about 780,000 distinct CDR3 sequences, about a quarter of them seen just once. These data originate in a study of blood T cells in healthy people across ages. Points from the study as a whole: Getting older went along with TCR beta diversity per million T cells dropping roughly linearly.

This sample also appeared in a second study, on T cells of mothers and their children. Turning to that study: Among related mother-child pairs, overlap was slightly higher than in unrelated pairs, though not significantly. The authors found no persistent microchimeric T cell clones.

The receptor was derived from a boy younger than 18 in good health. The sequencing sample was made of blood. V usage is TRBV20-1 and J usage is TRBJ2-1; 11 nucleotides align to TRBD2. In DNA form, the CDR3 reads TGCAGTGTCCAGACTAGCGGGGTTTACAATGAGCAGTTCTTC. Residues: CSVQTSGVYNEQFF.